The rows below give T cell receptor beta chains drawn from one sample of a study of CXCR3-negative and CXCR3-positive naive CD8 T cells. TCRdb re-called the 5' RACE reads and shows each CDR3 protein once, DNA omitted. This listing includes tens of thousands of distinct CDR3 sequences. The sample taken for sequencing was naive CXCR3- CD8+ T cells from blood. All receptors derive from a human donor in good health. Some clones in this sample may be carry-over from other donors' samples. Both conserved end residues are part of each CDR3. Fields, in order: V gene, J gene, CDR3 protein.

TRBV6-2/TRBV6-3,TRBJ1-3,CASRKDGITIYF
TRBV7-9,TRBJ2-7,CASSLDPTYEQYF
TRBV7-3,TRBJ2-1,CASSETRGNEQFF
TRBV28,TRBJ2-2,CASSVRRAENTGELFF
TRBV3-1,TRBJ2-7,CASSQASGGSYEQYF
TRBV6-2/TRBV6-3,TRBJ2-2,CASSYGSWIAENTGELFF
TRBV29-1,TRBJ2-3,CSVRGQPGTDTQYF
TRBV27,TRBJ1-2,CASSPRGANYGYTF
TRBV10-3,TRBJ1-5,CAISETQGNNQPQHF
TRBV20-1,TRBJ1-1,CSARGQEETEAFF
TRBV4-3,TRBJ2-3,CASSQDRAPKDTQYF
TRBV6-4,TRBJ1-1,CASSDSSENTEAFF
TRBV20-1,TRBJ2-7,CSARNVVGTSYEQYF
TRBV6-2/TRBV6-3,TRBJ2-3,CASSYSREDLTDTQYF
TRBV4-1,TRBJ2-7,CASIQVIAGGREQYF
TRBV5-1,TRBJ1-1,CASSLVEGSTEAFF
TRBV28,TRBJ2-2,CASSLPGQTNTGELFF
TRBV11-3,TRBJ2-1,CASSSTGQGVYNEQFF
TRBV10-3,TRBJ1-2,CAISESGNPEVGGYTF
TRBV12-3/TRBV12-4,TRBJ1-3,CASSLPSTVTGNTIYF
TRBV12-3/TRBV12-4,TRBJ2-7,CASSFLGGLDEQYF
TRBV7-6,TRBJ2-1,CASSSDVGLAPFNEQFF
TRBV7-9,TRBJ2-7,CASSRSAESSYEQYF
TRBV20-1,TRBJ2-1,CSATPSTPGFNEQFF
TRBV7-8,TRBJ2-1,CASSLAIGQGAAGEQFF
TRBV5-1,TRBJ2-7,CASSFDRAYEQYF
TRBV29-1,TRBJ2-7,CSVELQTYEQYF